This TCR beta chain appears in the sequencing data of a study of CD8+ T cells in alopecia areata (dated by TCRdb to 2016 to 2018). As for the study more broadly: Treated patients were enrolled in an open-label pilot trial of oral tofacitinib, 5 to 10 mg twice daily, for moderate-to-severe alopecia areata. In humans, TCRbeta sequencing was performed on scalp tissue and on sorted CD4+ and CD8+ peripheral blood T cells from healthy controls and from patients with patchy or totalis/universalis alopecia areata. Tofacitinib was given for 6 to 18 months, followed by 6 months of follow-up off drug to assess delayed response and recurrence. The RNA source kit depended on sample type: the PAXgene miRNA kit for fixed scalp, the miRNeasy kit for PBMCs, and the RNeasy kit for mouse skin. In both human patients and the C3H/HeJ mouse model, the study applied high-throughput TCRbeta sequencing to look at T cell clonal expansion in alopecia areata. Scalp clonality was compared across normal scalp (n=4), patchy alopecia areata scalp (n=8), and alopecia totalis/universalis scalp (n=8). Biopsies were taken from tofacitinib-treated patients at baseline and at 4 and 24 weeks of treatment, and a later scalp biopsy was taken in several of the tofacitinib-treated patients. TCRbeta CDR3 regions were amplified by immunoSEQ multiplex PCR with 35 Vbeta forward and 13 Jbeta reverse primers. In treated patients, disease severity was measured using the SALT score, which gives the percentage of scalp surface area affected.

Summary of the overall study and its limitations: Tofacitinib significantly lowered scalp clonality and the number of expanded CD8+ clones among the top 100 scalp clones. Lesional scalp, especially in alopecia totalis/universalis, showed higher clonality and more expanded CD8+ clones than normal scalp, suggesting antigenic drive. The treated cohort was small, with a single nonresponder, so links between baseline CD8+ expansion and response need larger studies. During tofacitinib treatment, many expanded lesional clones stuck around in both scalp and blood, and this persistence may partly explain why relapse happens after treatment is stopped. Compared with mice, TCR sequences shared between patients were less clear, possibly partly because of HLA diversity across the patient population. Unlike mouse skin, which is dominated by gammadelta T cells, normal human skin has resident alphabeta T cells that are also sequenced, and this complicates analysis of the scalp TCR repertoire.

The table lists this clone with a count of one. Its specific antigen is unknown. No base quality information exists; no much larger clone differs at one position. The library was built by means of the immunoSEQ multiplex PCR assay. RNA was extracted from all samples and reverse transcribed into cDNA, which served as template for TCR sequencing. First-strand cDNA was synthesized with SuperScript III using a 2:1 mix of oligo-dT and random hexamers. A synthetic immune receptor repertoire was used to gauge amplification bias, and whatever bias remained was removed computationally. The original pipeline was this. After raw reads were preprocessed to remove errors, the CDR3 was defined following IMGT conventions as running from the conserved cysteine to phenylalanine. Clonality was computed by normalizing Shannon entropy by log2 of the number of productive unique TCRs and subtracting the result from 1. Scalp TCRbeta sequences were cross-referenced with sorted blood CD4 and CD8 repertoires so that the CD4 or CD8 identity of scalp clones could be inferred. TCRdb obtained this table from immuneACCESS and retained in-frame rearrangements with V and J assigned. These tables miss some clones; where compared with another copy, unresolved V genes account for less than half of the shortfall, and the remainder is unexplained. For V, J and clone size, that table is used; D and trimming come from the DNA. Present in this sample are hundreds of thousands of clones, approximately 38% of which were seen just once. 0.45% to 0.55% of the sample belongs to the ten largest clones.

CDR1 and CDR2 (SNHLY, FYNNEI) derive from the germline V gene. V is clipped by 2 bases and J by 2 bases, and the sequence between their germline boundaries is 6 bases long. The CDR3 measures 13 amino acids from cysteine to phenylalanine. CDR3 DNA is the only sequence kept; it has 39 bases, read in frame from the first base. This specimen's treatment or condition label, interpreted: oral pan-JAK inhibitor, 5-10 mg twice daily. Lesional scalp punch biopsies and peripheral blood were obtained from alopecia areata patients. PBMCs were isolated by density centrifugation and stained for CD3, CD4 and CD8, after which CD4+ and CD8+ T cells were sorted on a FACSAria.

The specimen was CD4+ T cells sorted from blood, collected at approximately week 30, from a patient treated with tofacitinib. The source is a human donor with alopecia areata. The receptor chain draws on TRBV2 and TRBJ1-1, and perhaps TRBD1 as D gene, on 5 matching bases. CDR3 sequence: CASSEQGNTEAFF. The DNA sequence is as follows: TGTGCCAGCAGTGAACAGGGAAACACTGAAGCTTTCTTT.